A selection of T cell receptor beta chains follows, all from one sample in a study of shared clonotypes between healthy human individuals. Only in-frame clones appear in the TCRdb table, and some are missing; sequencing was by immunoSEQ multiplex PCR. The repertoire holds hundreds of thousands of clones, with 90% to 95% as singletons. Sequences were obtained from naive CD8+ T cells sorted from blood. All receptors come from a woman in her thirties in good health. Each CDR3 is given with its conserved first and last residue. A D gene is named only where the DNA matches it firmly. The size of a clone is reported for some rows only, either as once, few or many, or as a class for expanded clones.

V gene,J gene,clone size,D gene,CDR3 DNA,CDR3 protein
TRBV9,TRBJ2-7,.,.,TGTGCCAGCAGCGTAGAGGGTCCCTCCTACGAGCAGTACTTC,CASSVEGPSYEQYF
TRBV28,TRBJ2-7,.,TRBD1,TGTGCCAGCAGTTTATCCTCCAAGACAGGGTGGGGATTGTACGAGCAGTACTTC,CASSLSSKTGWGLYEQYF
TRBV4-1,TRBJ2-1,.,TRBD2,TGCGCCAGCAGCCCCAGCGGACTAGCGGGCGCCTCCTACAATGAGCAGTTCTTC,CASSPSGLAGASYNEQFF
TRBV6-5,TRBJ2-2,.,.,TGTGCCAGCAAAGAGGGGCGCACCGGGGAGCTGTTTTTT,CASKEGRTGELFF
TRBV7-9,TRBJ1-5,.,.,TGTGCCAGCAGCTTAGGCCCCCCGGGCAATCAGCCCCAGCATTTT,CASSLGPPGNQPQHF
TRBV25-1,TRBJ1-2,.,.,TGTGCCAGCGGCCAAGGGTATTTAAAGGATGGCTACACCTTC,CASGQGYLKDGYTF
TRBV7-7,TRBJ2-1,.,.,TGTGCCAGCGGCGAATATTACCAGCGGGCGAATCAGTTCTTC,CASGEYYQRANQFF
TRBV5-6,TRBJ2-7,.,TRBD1,TGTGCCAGCAGCTATGGGACAGGGGTTATCTACGAGCAGTACTTC,CASSYGTGVIYEQYF
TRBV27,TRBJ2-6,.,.,TGTGCCAGCAGTACCTGGCCGGCCGGTCCTCCCGGGGCCAACGTCCTGACTTTC,CASSTWPAGPPGANVLTF
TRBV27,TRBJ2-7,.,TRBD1,TGTGCCAGCAGTTTAGCGACAGGGGGCATCTACGAGCAGTACTTC,CASSLATGGIYEQYF
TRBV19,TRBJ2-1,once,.,TGTGCCAGTAGTCAAGCAGCCGATTCCTACAATGAGCAGTTCTTC,CASSQAADSYNEQFF
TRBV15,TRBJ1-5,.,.,TGTGCCACCAGCAGAGACAGGGGTATGAATCAGCCCCAGCATTTT,CATSRDRGMNQPQHF
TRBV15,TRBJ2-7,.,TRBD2,TGTGCCACCAGCACCCCCGGGACTACCTACGAGCAGTACTTC,CATSTPGTTYEQYF
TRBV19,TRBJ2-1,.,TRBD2,TGTGCCAGTAGTTTCGGACTAGCCTATGAGCAGTTCTTC,CASSFGLAYEQFF
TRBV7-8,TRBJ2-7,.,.,TGTGCCAGCAGCGCCCCCGGGTCGTTTTACGAGCAGTACTTC,CASSAPGSFYEQYF
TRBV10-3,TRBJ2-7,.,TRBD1,TGTGCCTCTGCCCCAGGACAGACCTCTGGGGGGACAGGGTACGAGCAGTACTTC,CASAPGQTSGGTGYEQYF
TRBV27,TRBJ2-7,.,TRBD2,TGTGCCAGCAGTCCCTGGACTAGCGGGATTGGCGAGCAGTACTTC,CASSPWTSGIGEQYF
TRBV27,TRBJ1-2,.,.,TGTGCCAGCAGTCCTACATCGAGCGCGGGAAACTATGGCTACACCTTC,CASSPTSSAGNYGYTF
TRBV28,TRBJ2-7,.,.,TGTGCCAGCAGTTTAGACGGTTCGGGCGAGCAGTACTTC,CASSLDGSGEQYF
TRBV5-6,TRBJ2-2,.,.,TGTGCCAGCAAGGTGAACACCGGGGAGCTGTTTTTT,CASKVNTGELFF
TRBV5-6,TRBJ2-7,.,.,TGTGCCAGCAGCTTGGGCCGGTACGAGCAGTACTTC,CASSLGRYEQYF
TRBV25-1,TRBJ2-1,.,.,TGTGCCAGCAGTGTTGGGGGATTTCCCTACAATGAGCAGTTCTTC,CASSVGGFPYNEQFF
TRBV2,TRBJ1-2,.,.,TGTGCCAGCAGTGAAAGGGTAGGGAACTATGGCTACACCTTC,CASSERVGNYGYTF
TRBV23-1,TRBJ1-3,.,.,TGCGCCAGCAGTCAATCGGGGCAGTACTCTGGAAACACCATATATTTT,CASSQSGQYSGNTIYF
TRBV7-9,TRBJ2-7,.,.,TGTGCCAGCAGCTTGGAGGGGCCAGCACGGGCCTACGAGCAGTACTTC,CASSLEGPARAYEQYF
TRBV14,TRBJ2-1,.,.,TGTGCCACCGGGACGCAGCCCTACAATGAGCAGTTCTTC,CATGTQPYNEQFF
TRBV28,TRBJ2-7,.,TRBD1,TGTGCCAGCAGCATACCTCCCGAGACAGGGTTCTACGAGCAGTACTTC,CASSIPPETGFYEQYF
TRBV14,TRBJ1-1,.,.,TGTGCCAGCAGTCAACTTCCGGGCGCTGAAGCTTTCTTT,CASSQLPGAEAFF
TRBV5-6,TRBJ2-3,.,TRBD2,TGTGCCAGCAGCCTTAGGACTAGCGGGAGTATTGTGGATACGCAGTATTTT,CASSLRTSGSIVDTQYF
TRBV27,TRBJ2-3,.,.,TGTGCCAGCAGTTCGCCACGGATCACAGATACGCAGTATTTT,CASSSPRITDTQYF
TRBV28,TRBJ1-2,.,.,TGTGCCAGCAGTTTGTTGGGGAGCGGCTATGGCTACACCTTC,CASSLLGSGYGYTF
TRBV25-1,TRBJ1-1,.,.,TGTGCCAGCAGTGAATCATTAACAGGGTCTAAAGCTTTCTTT,CASSESLTGSKAFF
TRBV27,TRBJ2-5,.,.,TGTGCCAGCAGTTCCCACCGAGGGACGGGAAATAAGGAGCAGTACTTC,CASSSHRGTGNKEQYF
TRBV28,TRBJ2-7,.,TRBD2,TGTGCCAGCGGGAGGGCCGAGTGGGAGCAGTACTTC,CASGRAEWEQYF